In this sample, the clone carrying this T cell receptor (beta chain) turned up a few times. The antigen is unknown. The record originates from a study of cytomegalovirus exposure and HLA in healthy donors. Whole-study results and caveats: Sequencing artifact likely explains a cluster of highly shared sequence variants.

Germline V gene sequence: CDR1 SQVTM, CDR2 ANQGSEA. This CDR3 is 12 amino acids long. Trimming pared 7 bases from V and 5 bases from J, leaving 14 bases between. Researchers ran the PCR with 60 Vbeta and 13 Jbeta primers. The protocol was immunoSEQ multiplex PCR, while the TCRdb copy is restricted to in-frame clones and leaves out a portion. The sample includes about 88,000 clones, 90% of them seen just once. The chain has TRBV29-1 and TRBJ1-2; possibly TRBD1 for D (5 bases). This receptor was taken from a man aged 18 to 30 in good health and CMV-seronegative. The sample taken for sequencing was PBMCs. CDR3 loop: CSGWGGRYGYTF. DNA for the CDR3: TGCAGCGGATGGGGGGGACGGTATGGCTACACCTTC.